Listed below are T cell receptor beta chains from one sample, sequenced in a study of CD8+ T cells in alopecia areata. Sequencing used immunoSEQ multiplex PCR; TCRdb keeps in-frame clones, though not all of them. This table has 140,000 to 150,000 clones, roughly three fifths appearing once. The sample was CD4+ T cells sorted from blood, taken at week 0. Receptors were obtained from a human donor with alopecia areata. CDR3s include the opening cysteine and the closing phenylalanine or tryptophan. A D gene is named only where the DNA matches it firmly. The listing skips clone size in some rows; elsewhere it reads once, few, many or a size class.

CDR3 DNA: TGCGCCAGCAGCCATCCGGGACAGGGAGTGGGAGAGACCCAGTACTTC
CDR3 protein: CASSHPGQGVGETQYF
J gene: TRBJ2-5
clone size: .
D gene: TRBD1
V gene: TRBV4-1

CDR3 DNA: TGTGCCAGCAGTTACCGTAATCAGCCCCAGCATTTT
CDR3 protein: CASSYRNQPQHF
J gene: TRBJ1-5
clone size: .
D gene: .
V gene: TRBV6-6

CDR3 DNA: TGTGCCACGCAGGGGGCACACTATGGCTACACCTTC
CDR3 protein: CATQGAHYGYTF
J gene: TRBJ1-2
clone size: .
D gene: TRBD1
V gene: TRBV25-1

CDR3 DNA: TGCGCCAGCAGACATGGCCTCGATTCCTACGAGCAGTACTTC
CDR3 protein: CASRHGLDSYEQYF
J gene: TRBJ2-7
clone size: .
D gene: .
V gene: TRBV5-1

CDR3 DNA: TGTGCCAGCAGCTGGTGGACTAGCGGGGCGGAGACCCAGTACTTC
CDR3 protein: CASSWWTSGAETQYF
J gene: TRBJ2-5
clone size: .
D gene: TRBD2
V gene: TRBV7-9

CDR3 DNA: TGTGCCAGCAGCAACCGGGACACCAACACCGGGGAGCTGTTTTTT
CDR3 protein: CASSNRDTNTGELFF
J gene: TRBJ2-2
clone size: .
D gene: .
V gene: TRBV9

CDR3 DNA: TGTGCCAGCAGTGCCTACAATGAGCAGTTCTTC
CDR3 protein: CASSAYNEQFF
J gene: TRBJ2-1
clone size: few
D gene: .
V gene: TRBV25-1

CDR3 DNA: TGTGCCAGCAGCCAAGATTTTTACTCGAACACTGAAGCTTTCTTT
CDR3 protein: CASSQDFYSNTEAFF
J gene: TRBJ1-1
clone size: once
D gene: .
V gene: TRBV4-2

CDR3 DNA: TGTGCCAGCAGTTCGCAACAGGTTTACCAAGAGACCCAGTACTTC
CDR3 protein: CASSSQQVYQETQYF
J gene: TRBJ2-5
clone size: once
D gene: .
V gene: TRBV6-5

CDR3 DNA: TGTGCCATCAGTGAAGGGCCAGGTAACTCCTACGAGCAGTACTTC
CDR3 protein: CAISEGPGNSYEQYF
J gene: TRBJ2-7
clone size: once
D gene: .
V gene: TRBV10-3

CDR3 DNA: TGTGCCAGCAGTGGACAGGGACTAATGAACACTGAAGCTTTCTTT
CDR3 protein: CASSGQGLMNTEAFF
J gene: TRBJ1-1
clone size: .
D gene: TRBD1
V gene: TRBV2

CDR3 DNA: TGTGCCAGCAGAAGGACAGGGCAGCCCTACGAGCAGTACTTC
CDR3 protein: CASRRTGQPYEQYF
J gene: TRBJ2-7
clone size: .
D gene: TRBD1
V gene: TRBV6-5

CDR3 DNA: TGTGCCAGCAGTGTTAGGGAAATGAGTAGTTCACCCCTCCACTTT
CDR3 protein: CASSVREMSSSPLHF
J gene: TRBJ1-6
clone size: .
D gene: .
V gene: TRBV2

CDR3 DNA: TGTGCCAGCACCGCGGAGGGCGGCCTACAAGAGACCCAGTACTTC
CDR3 protein: CASTAEGGLQETQYF
J gene: TRBJ2-5
clone size: .
D gene: .
V gene: TRBV2

CDR3 DNA: TGCGCCAGCAGCCAAGATAATGGGTACCAAGAGACCCAGTACTTC
CDR3 protein: CASSQDNGYQETQYF
J gene: TRBJ2-5
clone size: .
D gene: .
V gene: TRBV4-3

CDR3 DNA: TGTGCCAGCAGTCAAAACACCGGGACTAGCGGGGGCAATGAGCAGTTCTTC
CDR3 protein: CASSQNTGTSGGNEQFF
J gene: TRBJ2-1
clone size: few
D gene: TRBD2
V gene: TRBV28

CDR3 DNA: TGTGCCATCAGTGGGACGGACGGCTATGGCTACACCTTC
CDR3 protein: CAISGTDGYGYTF
J gene: TRBJ1-2
clone size: .
D gene: .
V gene: TRBV10-3

CDR3 DNA: TGTGCCATCGGAAGGGTGACCGGGGAGCTGTTTTTT
CDR3 protein: CAIGRVTGELFF
J gene: TRBJ2-2
clone size: many
D gene: .
V gene: TRBV10-3

CDR3 DNA: TGTGCCAGTGAAGGGGCAGGGGGCGGCCCAGATACGCAGTATTTT
CDR3 protein: CASEGAGGGPDTQYF
J gene: TRBJ2-3
clone size: .
D gene: TRBD1
V gene: TRBV2

CDR3 DNA: TGCAGTGCTAGGGCAGGGACTGAGCAGTACTTC
CDR3 protein: CSARAGTEQYF
J gene: TRBJ2-7
clone size: once
D gene: .
V gene: TRBV20-1

CDR3 DNA: TGCAGCGTTGACGCCAATTTTAACTATGGCTACACCTTC
CDR3 protein: CSVDANFNYGYTF
J gene: TRBJ1-2
clone size: .
D gene: .
V gene: TRBV29-1

CDR3 DNA: TGCGCCAGCAGCTGGGAGACAGGGTACGAGCAGTACTTC
CDR3 protein: CASSWETGYEQYF
J gene: TRBJ2-7
clone size: .
D gene: TRBD1
V gene: TRBV5-1

CDR3 DNA: TGCGCCAGCAGCTTGTCACCGGGACCGAGGGGTCCGTTCTTC
CDR3 protein: CASSLSPGPRGPFF
J gene: TRBJ2-1
clone size: .
D gene: .
V gene: TRBV5-1

CDR3 DNA: TGCAGCGTTCAACAGGGTCAGGAGCAGTACTTC
CDR3 protein: CSVQQGQEQYF
J gene: TRBJ2-7
clone size: .
D gene: .
V gene: TRBV29-1

CDR3 DNA: TGCGCCAGCAGCCAAGTCGGCAGGTTGAACACTGAAGCTTTCTTT
CDR3 protein: CASSQVGRLNTEAFF
J gene: TRBJ1-1
clone size: few
D gene: .
V gene: TRBV4-1

CDR3 DNA: TGTGCCAGCTCACCACAGGGGCCCGGTAGCAATCAGCCCCAGCATTTT
CDR3 protein: CASSPQGPGSNQPQHF
J gene: TRBJ1-5
clone size: .
D gene: .
V gene: TRBV18

CDR3 DNA: TGTGCCAGCAGCGTTGCCGGCCTCGGAGAGACCCAGTACTTC
CDR3 protein: CASSVAGLGETQYF
J gene: TRBJ2-5
clone size: .
D gene: .
V gene: TRBV7-2

CDR3 DNA: TGTGCCAGCAGTCCTGGACTAGCGGGGCGCACAGATACGCAGTATTTT
CDR3 protein: CASSPGLAGRTDTQYF
J gene: TRBJ2-3
clone size: .
D gene: TRBD2
V gene: TRBV25-1

CDR3 DNA: TGTGCCAGCAGCCAAGAAGGTCGTCCCTACAATGAGCAGTTCTTC
CDR3 protein: CASSQEGRPYNEQFF
J gene: TRBJ2-1
clone size: .
D gene: .
V gene: TRBV4-2

CDR3 DNA: TGTGCCATCATGGGCGGGCTAGCGGGTGCCAATGAGCAGTTCTTC
CDR3 protein: CAIMGGLAGANEQFF
J gene: TRBJ2-1
clone size: few
D gene: TRBD2
V gene: TRBV10-3

CDR3 DNA: TGCGCCAGCAGCCCCCTGACAGGGGGCGGCGATACGCAGTATTTT
CDR3 protein: CASSPLTGGGDTQYF
J gene: TRBJ2-3
clone size: .
D gene: TRBD1
V gene: TRBV5-1

CDR3 DNA: TGTGCCTGGAGTGCATTTACAGGGGCCGGCGGGGAGCTGTTTTTT
CDR3 protein: CAWSAFTGAGGELFF
J gene: TRBJ2-2
clone size: .
D gene: TRBD1
V gene: TRBV30

CDR3 DNA: TGCGCCAGCAGCTTGGCACAGGGCGACCACAACACCTTC
CDR3 protein: CASSLAQGDHNTF
J gene: TRBJ1-2
clone size: .
D gene: .
V gene: TRBV5-1

CDR3 DNA: TGTGCCAGCAGTGCTCAAGACGGACAGGGGGGACAGCCCCAGCATTTT
CDR3 protein: CASSAQDGQGGQPQHF
J gene: TRBJ1-5
clone size: .
D gene: TRBD1
V gene: TRBV2

CDR3 DNA: TGTGCCTGGAGGGAGGACAGCTTTTCACCCCTCCACTTT
CDR3 protein: CAWREDSFSPLHF
J gene: TRBJ1-6
clone size: .
D gene: .
V gene: TRBV30

CDR3 DNA: TGTGCCAGCAGTGAACAAGAGACCCAGTACTTC
CDR3 protein: CASSEQETQYF
J gene: TRBJ2-5
clone size: .
D gene: .
V gene: TRBV25-1

CDR3 DNA: TGTGCCAGCAGCCAAGATCTGGGCTTAGCGGGGGCCTCCTACGAGCAGTACTTC
CDR3 protein: CASSQDLGLAGASYEQYF
J gene: TRBJ2-7
clone size: .
D gene: TRBD2
V gene: TRBV4-2

CDR3 DNA: TGTGCCAGCAGCTTATTAGGGCCCCCTAATGAAAAACTGTTTTTT
CDR3 protein: CASSLLGPPNEKLFF
J gene: TRBJ1-4
clone size: .
D gene: .
V gene: TRBV7-9

CDR3 DNA: TGTGCCTGGAGTGTAACAGGCTCGAATCAGCCCCAGCATTTT
CDR3 protein: CAWSVTGSNQPQHF
J gene: TRBJ1-5
clone size: .
D gene: .
V gene: TRBV30

CDR3 DNA: TGTGCCAGCAGCTTAGCGCCCACAGATACGCAGTATTTT
CDR3 protein: CASSLAPTDTQYF
J gene: TRBJ2-3
clone size: .
D gene: .
V gene: TRBV7-2

CDR3 DNA: TGCGCCAGCAGCTTGGCGGGGCTCTCGGATACCTTCAATGAGCAGTTCTTC
CDR3 protein: CASSLAGLSDTFNEQFF
J gene: TRBJ2-1
clone size: .
D gene: .
V gene: TRBV5-1

CDR3 DNA: TGCGCCAGCAGCCTCTCGACAGGGCTTCTCGGGGAGCAGTACTTC
CDR3 protein: CASSLSTGLLGEQYF
J gene: TRBJ2-7
clone size: .
D gene: TRBD1
V gene: TRBV5-1

CDR3 DNA: TGTGCCTGGAGAACGTTAAGTTACTACACCTTC
CDR3 protein: CAWRTLSYYTF
J gene: TRBJ1-2
clone size: few
D gene: .
V gene: TRBV30

CDR3 DNA: TGTGCCAGCAGTGGATCAGGGGGAGCGGCTTTCTTT
CDR3 protein: CASSGSGGAAFF
J gene: TRBJ1-1
clone size: .
D gene: TRBD1
V gene: TRBV2

CDR3 DNA: TGTGCCTGGAGTGTAGCAGGGGAAGCTGGAAACACCATATATTTT
CDR3 protein: CAWSVAGEAGNTIYF
J gene: TRBJ1-3
clone size: .
D gene: .
V gene: TRBV30

CDR3 DNA: TGTGCCAGTAGTATCCAGGTGAACACTGAAGCTTTCTTT
CDR3 protein: CASSIQVNTEAFF
J gene: TRBJ1-1
clone size: few
D gene: .
V gene: TRBV19

CDR3 DNA: TGTGCCAGCAGCTCCTCCGGACAGGGCCGTTACGAGCAGTACTTC
CDR3 protein: CASSSSGQGRYEQYF
J gene: TRBJ2-7
clone size: .
D gene: TRBD1
V gene: TRBV7-9

CDR3 DNA: TGCGCCAGCAGCTCGGGGGGACAAATCCATGAAGCTTTCTTT
CDR3 protein: CASSSGGQIHEAFF
J gene: TRBJ1-1
clone size: once
D gene: .
V gene: TRBV5-1

CDR3 DNA: TGTGCCAGCAGCCAAGAGCGGGATACGCAGTACTTC
CDR3 protein: CASSQERDTQYF
J gene: TRBJ2-7
clone size: many
D gene: .
V gene: TRBV4-2

CDR3 DNA: TGCGCCAGCAGCCCCGCGCGCGGCCGCACAGATACGCAGTATTTT
CDR3 protein: CASSPARGRTDTQYF
J gene: TRBJ2-3
clone size: .
D gene: .
V gene: TRBV5-1